Sequencing of this T cell receptor beta chain was carried out in a study of blood T cell repertoires in COVID-19. Study details: Whether acute or convalescent, the COVID-19 samples came from the United States, Italy and Spain. From T cells, B-cell-depleted T cells, or PBMCs came the material, which was cDNA or gDNA.

Per the authors' pipeline: Estimation of nucleated cell counts relied on the amplification of reference gene primers. Data came from immunoSEQ multiplex PCR; TCRdb stores just in-frame clones and leaves some out. That table supplies the V and J calls and clone size; D and trimming were determined from the DNA. The top ten clones hold around 3.3% of a sample with about 160,000 clones, 65% to 90% of them seen once. CDR1 is SQVTM, CDR2 ANQGSEA, per germline. CDR3 length: 12 residues. V was trimmed by 4 bases and J by 3 bases, leaving 9 bases between them. This clonotype originated in a man between 65 and 85 years old with acute or convalescent COVID-19. The sequencing sample was made of peripheral blood. The V gene is TRBV29-1, the J gene TRBJ1-1; maybe TRBD1 (5 bases). The CDR3 loop reads CSVAEGDTEAFF. The CDR3 region has the DNA TGCAGCGTTGCTGAAGGGGACACTGAAGCTTTCTTT.